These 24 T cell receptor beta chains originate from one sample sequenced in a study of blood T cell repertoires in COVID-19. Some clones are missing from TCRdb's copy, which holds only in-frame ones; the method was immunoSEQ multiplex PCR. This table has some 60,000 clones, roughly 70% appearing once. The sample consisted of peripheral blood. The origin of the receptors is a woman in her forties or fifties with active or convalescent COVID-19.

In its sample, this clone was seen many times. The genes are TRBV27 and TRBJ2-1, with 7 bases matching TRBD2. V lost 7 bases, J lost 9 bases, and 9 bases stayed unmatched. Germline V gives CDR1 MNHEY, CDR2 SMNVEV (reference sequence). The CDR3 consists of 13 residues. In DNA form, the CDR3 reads TGTGCCAGCACCTGGACTAGTGGGACTGAGCAGTTCTTC. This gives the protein CASTWTSGTEQFF.

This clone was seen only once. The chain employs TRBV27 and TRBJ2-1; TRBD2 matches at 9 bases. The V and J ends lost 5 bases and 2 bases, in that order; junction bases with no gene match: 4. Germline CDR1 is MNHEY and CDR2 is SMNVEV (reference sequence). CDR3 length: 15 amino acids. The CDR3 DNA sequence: TGTGCCAGCAGTCCCGGGACTAGCACCTACAATGAGCAGTTCTTC. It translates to CASSPGTSTYNEQFF.

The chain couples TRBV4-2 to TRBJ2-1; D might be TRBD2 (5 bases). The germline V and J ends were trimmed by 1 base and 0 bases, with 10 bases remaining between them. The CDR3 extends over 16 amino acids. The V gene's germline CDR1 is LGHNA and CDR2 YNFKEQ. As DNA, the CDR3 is TGTGCCAGCAGCCAAGGTAGCGCGAGCTCCTACAATGAGCAGTTCTTC. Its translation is CASSQGSASSYNEQFF.

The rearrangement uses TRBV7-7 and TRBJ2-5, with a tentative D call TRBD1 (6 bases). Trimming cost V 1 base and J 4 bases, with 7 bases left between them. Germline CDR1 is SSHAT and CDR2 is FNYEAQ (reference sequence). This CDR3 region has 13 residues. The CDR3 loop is CASSLGGPETQYF. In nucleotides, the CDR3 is TGTGCCAGCAGCTTAGGGGGGCCAGAGACCCAGTACTTC.

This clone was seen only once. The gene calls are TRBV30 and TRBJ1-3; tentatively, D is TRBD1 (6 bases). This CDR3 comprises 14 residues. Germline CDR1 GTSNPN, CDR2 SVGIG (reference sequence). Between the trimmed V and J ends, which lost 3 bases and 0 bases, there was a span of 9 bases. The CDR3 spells CAWSRTVSGNTIYF. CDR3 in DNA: TGTGCCTGGAGCAGGACAGTCTCTGGAAACACCATATATTTT.

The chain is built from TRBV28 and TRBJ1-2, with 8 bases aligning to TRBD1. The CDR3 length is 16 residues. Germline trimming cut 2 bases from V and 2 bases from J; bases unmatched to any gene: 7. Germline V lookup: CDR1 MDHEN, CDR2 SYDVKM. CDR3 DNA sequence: TGTGCCAGCAGTTTAAGAGGACAGGGACCAAACTATGGCTACACCTTC. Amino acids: CASSLRGQGPNYGYTF.

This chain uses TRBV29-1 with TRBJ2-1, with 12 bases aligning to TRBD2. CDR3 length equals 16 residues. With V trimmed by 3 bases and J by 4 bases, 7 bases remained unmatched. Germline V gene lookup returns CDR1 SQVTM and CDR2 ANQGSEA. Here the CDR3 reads CSVEASGRGNYNEQFF. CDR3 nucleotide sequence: TGCAGCGTTGAGGCTAGCGGGAGGGGTAATTACAATGAGCAGTTCTTC.

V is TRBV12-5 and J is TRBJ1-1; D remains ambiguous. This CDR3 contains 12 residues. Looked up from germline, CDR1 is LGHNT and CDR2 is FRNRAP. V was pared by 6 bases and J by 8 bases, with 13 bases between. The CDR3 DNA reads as TGTGCTAGTGGCAAGGGAGGGCCGGAAGCTTTCTTT. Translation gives CASGKGGPEAFF.

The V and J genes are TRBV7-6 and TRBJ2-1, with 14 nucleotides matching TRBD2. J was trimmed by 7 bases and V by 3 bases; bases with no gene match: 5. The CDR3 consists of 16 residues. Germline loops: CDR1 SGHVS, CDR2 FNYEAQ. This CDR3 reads CASSFGTSGRGNEQFF. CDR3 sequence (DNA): TGTGCCAGCAGCTTCGGGACTAGCGGGAGAGGGAATGAGCAGTTCTTC.

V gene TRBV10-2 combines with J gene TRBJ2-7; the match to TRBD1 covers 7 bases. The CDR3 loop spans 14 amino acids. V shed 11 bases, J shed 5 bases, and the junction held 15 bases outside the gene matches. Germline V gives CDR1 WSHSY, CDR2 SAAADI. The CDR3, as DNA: TGCGCCGTCAAAAAGGAGCCAGGGGGAGACGAGCAGTACTTC. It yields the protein CAVKKEPGGDEQYF.

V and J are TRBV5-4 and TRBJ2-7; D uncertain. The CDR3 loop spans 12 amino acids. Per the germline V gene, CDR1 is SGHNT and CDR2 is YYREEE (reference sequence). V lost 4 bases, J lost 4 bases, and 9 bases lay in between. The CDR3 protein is CASSLPPYEQYF. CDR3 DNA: TGTGCCAGCAGCCTACCCCCTTACGAGCAGTACTTC.

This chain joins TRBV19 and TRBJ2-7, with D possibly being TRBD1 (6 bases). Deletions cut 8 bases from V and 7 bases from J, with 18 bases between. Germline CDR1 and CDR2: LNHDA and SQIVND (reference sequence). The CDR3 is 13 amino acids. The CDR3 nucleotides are TGTGCCAGTTCCGGGACATCAATAGGAGAGCAGTACTTC. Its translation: CASSGTSIGEQYF.

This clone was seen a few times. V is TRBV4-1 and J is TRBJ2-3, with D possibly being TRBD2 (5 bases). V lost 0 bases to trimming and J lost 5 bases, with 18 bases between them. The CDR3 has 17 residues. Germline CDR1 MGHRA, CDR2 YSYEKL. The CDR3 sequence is CASSQEVTRAGEDTQYF. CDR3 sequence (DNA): TGCGCCAGCAGCCAAGAAGTAACGCGGGCTGGGGAAGATACGCAGTATTTT.

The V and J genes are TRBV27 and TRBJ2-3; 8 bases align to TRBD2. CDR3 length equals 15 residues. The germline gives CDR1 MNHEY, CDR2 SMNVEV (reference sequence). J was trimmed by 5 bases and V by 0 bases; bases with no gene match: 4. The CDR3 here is CASSLSLAGRDTQYF. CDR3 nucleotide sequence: TGTGCCAGCAGTTTATCATTAGCGGGGAGAGATACGCAGTATTTT.

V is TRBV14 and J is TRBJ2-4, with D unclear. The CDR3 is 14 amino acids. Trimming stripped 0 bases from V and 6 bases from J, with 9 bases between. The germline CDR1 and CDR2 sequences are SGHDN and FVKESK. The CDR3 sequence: CASSQDSERNIQYF. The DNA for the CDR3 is TGTGCCAGCAGCCAAGATTCGGAGAGAAACATTCAGTACTTC.

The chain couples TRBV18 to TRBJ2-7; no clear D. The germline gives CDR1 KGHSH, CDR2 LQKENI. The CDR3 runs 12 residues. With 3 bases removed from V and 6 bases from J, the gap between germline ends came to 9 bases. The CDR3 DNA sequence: TGTGCCAGCTCACCTAAAGATAGCGAGCAGTACTTC. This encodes CASSPKDSEQYF.

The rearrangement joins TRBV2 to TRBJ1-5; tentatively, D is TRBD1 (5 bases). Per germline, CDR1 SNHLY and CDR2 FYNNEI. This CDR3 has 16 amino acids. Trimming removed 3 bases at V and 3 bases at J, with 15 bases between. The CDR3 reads CASSEGRGDLNQPQHF. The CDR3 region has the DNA TGTGCCAGCAGTGAGGGGCGGGGGGATCTCAATCAGCCCCAGCATTTT.

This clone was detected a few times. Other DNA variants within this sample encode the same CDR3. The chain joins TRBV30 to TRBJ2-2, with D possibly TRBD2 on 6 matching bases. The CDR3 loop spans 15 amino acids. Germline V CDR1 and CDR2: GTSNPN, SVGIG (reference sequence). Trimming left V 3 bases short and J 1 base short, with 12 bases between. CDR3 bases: TGTGCCTGGAGCCCCCCGCGGGGGAACACCGGGGAGCTGTTTTTT. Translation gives CAWSPPRGNTGELFF.

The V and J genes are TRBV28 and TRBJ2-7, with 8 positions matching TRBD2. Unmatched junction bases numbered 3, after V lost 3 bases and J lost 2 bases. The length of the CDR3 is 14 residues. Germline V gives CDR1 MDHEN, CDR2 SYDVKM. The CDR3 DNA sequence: TGTGCCAGCAGTTTTTCCGGGAGGGCCTACGAGCAGTACTTC. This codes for CASSFSGRAYEQYF.

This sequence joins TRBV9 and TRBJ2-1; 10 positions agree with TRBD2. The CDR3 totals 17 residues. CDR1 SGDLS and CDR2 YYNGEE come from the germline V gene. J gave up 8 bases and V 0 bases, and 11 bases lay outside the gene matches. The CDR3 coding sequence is TGTGCCAGCAGCGTAGTAGGGCTAGCGGGAGTGAGCGATGAGCAGTTCTTC. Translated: CASSVVGLAGVSDEQFF. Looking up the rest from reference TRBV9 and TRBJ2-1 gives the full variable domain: DSGVTQTPKHLITATGQRVTLRCSPRSGDLSVYWYQQSLDQGLQFLIQYYNGEERAKGNILERFSAQQFPDLHSELNLSSLELGDSALYFCASSVVGLAGVSDEQFFGPGTRLTVL.

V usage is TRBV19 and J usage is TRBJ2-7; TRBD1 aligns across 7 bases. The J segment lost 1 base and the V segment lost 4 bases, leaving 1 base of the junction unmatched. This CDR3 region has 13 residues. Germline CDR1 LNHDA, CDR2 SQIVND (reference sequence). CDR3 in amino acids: CASSTGQSYEQYF. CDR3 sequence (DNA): TGTGCCAGTAGTACGGGACAGTCCTACGAGCAGTACTTC.

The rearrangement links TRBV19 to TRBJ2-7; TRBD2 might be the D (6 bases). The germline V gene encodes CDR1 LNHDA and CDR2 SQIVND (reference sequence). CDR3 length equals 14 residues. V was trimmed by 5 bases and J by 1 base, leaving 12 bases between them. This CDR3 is CASSAGLPSYEQYF. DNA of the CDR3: TGTGCCAGTAGTGCGGGACTGCCTTCCTACGAGCAGTACTTC.

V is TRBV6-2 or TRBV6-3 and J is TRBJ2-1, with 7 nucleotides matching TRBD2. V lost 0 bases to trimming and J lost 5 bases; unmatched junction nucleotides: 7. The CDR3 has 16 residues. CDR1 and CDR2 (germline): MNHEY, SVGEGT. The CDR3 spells CASSYSGEGNHNEQFF. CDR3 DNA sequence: TGTGCCAGCAGTTACTCGGGGGAGGGTAACCACAATGAGCAGTTCTTC.

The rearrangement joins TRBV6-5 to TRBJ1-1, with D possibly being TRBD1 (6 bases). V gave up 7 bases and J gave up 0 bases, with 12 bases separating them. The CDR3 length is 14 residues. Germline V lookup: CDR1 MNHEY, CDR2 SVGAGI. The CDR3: CASTEQGMNTEAFF. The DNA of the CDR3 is TGTGCCAGCACCGAACAGGGAATGAACACTGAAGCTTTCTTT.